These T cell receptor beta chains were read from a single sample in a study of chemoradiotherapy in HPV16-positive cancers. Here immunoSEQ multiplex PCR was the method, and the copy in TCRdb shows in-frame clones only, minus some. The profile shows over 6,000 clones, roughly 80% of them singletons. The material was blood, obtained from a patient who underwent chemoradiotherapy. Receptors were obtained from a human donor with HPV-associated anogenital cancer. The CDR3 runs from the conserved cysteine through the conserved F or W. The D gene is left open where the match is weak. Some rows have no size entry. The others give once, few or many, or a class for an expanded clone.

D gene	V gene	clone size	J gene	CDR3 protein	CDR3 DNA
NA	TRBV9	NA	TRBJ2-7	CASSVGGTWGGGNHEQYF	TGTGCCAGCAGCGTAGGTGGGACTTGGGGTGGGGGGAATCACGAGCAGTACTTC
NA	TRBV7-9	once	TRBJ2-3	CASSSMLGGLNTDTQYF	TGTGCCAGCAGCTCCATGCTAGGGGGATTGAACACAGATACGCAGTATTTT
NA	TRBV6-5	NA	TRBJ1-1	CASSYRRAGFTEAFF	TGTGCCAGCAGTTATAGGAGGGCTGGATTCACTGAAGCTTTCTTT
NA	TRBV2	NA	TRBJ1-5	CASNRISNQPQHF	TGTGCCAGCAACAGAATTAGCAATCAGCCCCAGCATTTT
TRBD2	TRBV4-2	NA	TRBJ2-1	CASSQLYDPGLAGGYNEQFF	TGTGCCAGCAGCCAACTTTACGACCCGGGACTAGCGGGGGGTTACAATGAGCAGTTCTTC
TRBD2	TRBV4-2	few	TRBJ2-5	CASSQKRGGQETQYF	TGTGCCAGCAGCCAGAAGCGGGGGGGGCAAGAGACCCAGTACTTC
NA	TRBV7-8	few	TRBJ1-5	CASDSAASNQPQHF	TGTGCCAGCGACTCCGCAGCAAGCAATCAGCCCCAGCATTTT
NA	TRBV7-3	NA	TRBJ2-2	CASSPPSGELFF	TGTGCCAGCAGCCCCCCCAGCGGGGAGCTGTTTTTT
NA	TRBV29-1	NA	TRBJ2-1	CSVDLDDTYNEQFF	TGCAGCGTTGATTTGGACGATACCTACAATGAGCAGTTCTTC
TRBD2	TRBV5-1	NA	TRBJ2-3	CASSVRAGGGTDTQYF	TGCGCCAGCAGCGTACGAGCGGGGGGAGGTACAGATACGCAGTATTTT
NA	TRBV7-9	NA	TRBJ1-1	CASRPRAGESTEAFF	TGTGCCAGCAGGCCCCGAGCTGGGGAAAGCACTGAAGCTTTCTTT
NA	TRBV7-2	NA	TRBJ2-2	CASSLRRAGELFF	TGTGCCAGCAGCTTACGTAGGGCCGGGGAGCTGTTTTTT
NA	TRBV5-1	NA	TRBJ2-3	CASSLEGPGTDTQYF	TGCGCCAGCAGCTTGGAGGGGCCTGGCACAGATACGCAGTATTTT
TRBD1	TRBV6-5	NA	TRBJ1-2	CASSEGQAPYGYTF	TGTGCCAGCAGCGAGGGACAGGCGCCCTATGGCTACACCTTC
NA	TRBV11-3	NA	TRBJ2-5	CASRGGRIKETQYF	TGTGCCAGCAGGGGTGGTAGGATTAAAGAGACCCAGTACTTC
NA	TRBV7-9	NA	TRBJ2-7	CASSYGKQGESEQYF	TGTGCCAGCAGCTACGGGAAACAGGGAGAAAGCGAGCAGTACTTC
NA	TRBV4-1	NA	TRBJ2-7	CASSPSRDLAYEQYF	TGCGCCAGCAGCCCCAGCAGAGACCTGGCTTACGAGCAGTACTTC
NA	TRBV6-6	once	TRBJ1-1	CASSYSFADLKFEAFF	TGTGCCAGCAGTTACTCTTTCGCGGACCTCAAGTTCGAAGCTTTCTTT
NA	TRBV29-1	NA	TRBJ1-2	CSVGGEQYGYTF	TGCAGCGTTGGGGGGGAGCAATATGGCTACACCTTC
NA	TRBV6-5	NA	TRBJ1-2	CASSYQTDLYYGYTF	TGTGCCAGCAGTTACCAGACAGATCTATACTATGGCTACACCTTC
TRBD1	TRBV28	NA	TRBJ2-1	CASSSLGQGLNEQFF	TGTGCCAGCAGTTCCCTGGGACAGGGGCTGAATGAGCAGTTCTTC
NA	TRBV4-3	NA	TRBJ2-7	CASSLSRDEQYF	TGCGCCAGCAGCCTAAGCAGGGACGAGCAGTACTTC
TRBD2	TRBV19	NA	TRBJ2-3	CASSIRSGGAFDTQYF	TGTGCCAGTAGTATACGAAGCGGGGGGGCCTTCGATACGCAGTATTTT
TRBD2	TRBV5-1	NA	TRBJ2-6	CASSFSGVSSGANVLTF	TGCGCCAGCAGCTTTAGCGGGGTAAGCTCTGGGGCCAACGTCCTGACTTTC
NA	TRBV9	NA	TRBJ2-5	CASSPRTLQGETQYF	TGTGCCAGCAGCCCCCGGACCTTACAAGGGGAGACCCAGTACTTC
NA	TRBV6-5	NA	TRBJ2-2	CASSYSTGFTGELFF	TGTGCCAGCAGTTACTCGACGGGGTTCACCGGGGAGCTGTTTTTT